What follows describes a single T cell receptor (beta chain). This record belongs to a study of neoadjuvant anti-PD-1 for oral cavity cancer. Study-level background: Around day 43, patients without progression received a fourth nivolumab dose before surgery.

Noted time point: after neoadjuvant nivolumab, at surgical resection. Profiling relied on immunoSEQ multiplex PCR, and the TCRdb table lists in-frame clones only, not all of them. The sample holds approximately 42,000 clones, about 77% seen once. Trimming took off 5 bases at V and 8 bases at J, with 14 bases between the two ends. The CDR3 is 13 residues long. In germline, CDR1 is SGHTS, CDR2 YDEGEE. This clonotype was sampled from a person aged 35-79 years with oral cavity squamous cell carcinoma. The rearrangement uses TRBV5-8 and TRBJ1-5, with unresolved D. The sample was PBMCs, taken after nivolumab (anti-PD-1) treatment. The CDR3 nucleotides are TGTGCCAGCAGAGGACCGGGCGGGGAGCCCCAGCATTTT. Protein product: CASRGPGGEPQHF.